This is a list of T cell receptor beta chains from one sample in a study of cytomegalovirus exposure and HLA in healthy donors. Using immunoSEQ multiplex PCR, the repertoire was profiled, and TCRdb retains in-frame clones only, with some absent. There are 30,000 to 45,000 clones in the sample; approximately 82% occur only once, and 3.6% lies in the top ten. Specimen: PBMCs. These receptors were obtained from a woman aged 18-35 years in good health and CMV-seronegative. CDR3s include the opening cysteine and the closing phenylalanine or tryptophan. The order of the fields is V gene, clone size, D gene, J gene, CDR3 DNA, CDR3 protein. D genes are given only for firm matches. Not every row has a clone size; where given, it reads once, few, many or a size class.

TRBV27	.	.	TRBJ2-1	TGTGCCAGCAGGCCCAGGGGGGGGTTAGCGGGATTGAATGAGCAGTTCTTC	CASRPRGGLAGLNEQFF
TRBV9	.	TRBD2	TRBJ2-1	TGTGCCAGCAGCTCGGGAGGCGGGTCCTCCTACAATGAGCAGTTCTTC	CASSSGGGSSYNEQFF
TRBV7-3	.	TRBD1	TRBJ1-2	TGTGCCAGCAGGGGACAGGGTATGGATGGCTACACCTTC	CASRGQGMDGYTF
TRBV4-1	.	.	TRBJ1-5	TGCGCCAGCAGCCAAGGAGGCGGGTGGGATCAGCCCCAGCATTTT	CASSQGGGWDQPQHF
TRBV7-2	few	.	TRBJ1-4	TGTGCCAGCAGAATAAATCGAGGTACTGGGGAAAAACTGTTTTTT	CASRINRGTGEKLFF
TRBV5-1	once	.	TRBJ2-7	TGCGCCAGCAGCTTCATTTCAGGCACGACCTACGAGCAGTACTTC	CASSFISGTTYEQYF
TRBV4-1	.	.	TRBJ2-7	TGCGCCAGCAGCCAAGATCCGTGGAGGGGGCGCTTCCCGACCTACGAGCAGTACTTC	CASSQDPWRGRFPTYEQYF
TRBV11-1	.	TRBD2	TRBJ2-5	TGTGCCAGCAGCCAACCGGTTAGCGGGAAAGAGACCCAGTACTTC	CASSQPVSGKETQYF
TRBV7-6	.	.	TRBJ1-5	TGTGCCAGCAGCTTAGGAGGGGGGGATCAGCCCCAGCATTTT	CASSLGGGDQPQHF
TRBV27	few	.	TRBJ2-1	TGTGCCAGCAGTGTGACCGACAGGACATACAATGAGCAGTTCTTC	CASSVTDRTYNEQFF
TRBV2	few	.	TRBJ1-5	TGTGCCAGCCTTAGGGGGTGGGGAAGCAATCAGCCCCAGCATTTT	CASLRGWGSNQPQHF
TRBV19	.	.	TRBJ2-7	TGTGCCAGTAGTATACAGCCCGGGGGCTCCTACGAGCAGTACTTC	CASSIQPGGSYEQYF
TRBV5-4	.	TRBD1	TRBJ2-2	TGTGCCAGCAGCGGGGGTGGTGACAGGGCAGGCGGGGAGCTGTTTTTT	CASSGGGDRAGGELFF
TRBV6-4	few	.	TRBJ1-2	TGTGCCAGCAGTGACTCTGCAGGGCGTGGCTACACCTTC	CASSDSAGRGYTF
TRBV30	.	TRBD1	TRBJ2-5	TGTGCCTGGACCGGGACAGGGGGCGGAGGCGGGATGGGAAGGGACCAGTACTTC	CAWTGTGGGGGMGRDQYF
TRBV9	.	.	TRBJ2-1	TGTGCCAGCAGCGAGATGGGAGGTGAGCAGTTCTTC	CASSEMGGEQFF
TRBV7-2	few	.	TRBJ2-3	TGTGCCAGCAGCGATAGGGGTGCGCCTAGCACAGATACGCAGTATTTT	CASSDRGAPSTDTQYF
TRBV2	.	.	TRBJ1-1	TGTGCCAGCAGTGAAGAAGGGGGTAGAGCTTTCTTT	CASSEEGGRAFF
TRBV7-9	.	.	TRBJ1-2	TGTTCCAGCAGCTTAGCGTTAGCTAACTATGGCTACACCTTC	CSSSLALANYGYTF
TRBV7-2	few	.	TRBJ1-6	TGTGCCAGCAGCGGACAGCGGCTTAATTCACCCCTCCACTTT	CASSGQRLNSPLHF
TRBV4-1	.	.	TRBJ2-4	TGCGCCAGCAGCCACGCCGGACTAGGGGGAAACATTCAGTACTTC	CASSHAGLGGNIQYF
TRBV5-1	.	TRBD2	TRBJ2-1	TGCGCCAGCAGCTTGGAGCTAGCGGCCTACAATGAGCAGTTCTTC	CASSLELAAYNEQFF
TRBV10-3	.	.	TRBJ2-5	TGTGCCGTAAGGAGGTCATCGCCTCAAGAGACCCAGTACTTC	CAVRRSSPQETQYF
TRBV5-5	.	.	TRBJ1-1	TGTGCCAGCAGCTGGGGGGGGGACTTACGTCTGATGAACACTGAAGCTTTCTTT	CASSWGGDLRLMNTEAFF
TRBV7-8	.	.	TRBJ2-7	TGTGCCAGCAGCTTTTCAGGCGAGCAGTACTTC	CASSFSGEQYF
TRBV7-2	.	.	TRBJ1-1	TGTGCCAGCAGCGCTACCATGAACACTGAAGCTTTCTTT	CASSATMNTEAFF